The source of this T cell receptor (beta chain) is a study of cytomegalovirus exposure and HLA in healthy donors. For the study at large: Of fewer than 450 genotyped donors, about 81% clustered with self-reported Caucasian donors.

CDR1 SGHNT and CDR2 YYREEE come from the germline V gene (reference sequence). Between the trimmed V and J ends, which lost 2 bases and 2 bases, there was a span of 13 bases. This CDR3 has 15 amino acids. In regard to this clone: The antigen is undetermined.

A multiplex PCR was run with 60 Vbeta primers and 13 Jbeta primers. Per the authors' pipeline: Roughly 11 million shared chains were among around 78 million unique TCR beta chains counted in a later analysis. Here immunoSEQ multiplex PCR was the method, and the copy in TCRdb shows in-frame clones only, minus some. Clone size and V and J calls were adopted from that table, with D and trimming inferred from the DNA. The data hold around 210,000 clones, with about three quarters observed a single time. Study-level results: A later analysis linked about 17,000 TCR beta sequences to HLA alleles at 0.05 false discovery rate.

Material for sequencing was PBMCs. This sequence was found in a boy between 5 and 17 years old in good health and CMV-seronegative. The gene calls are TRBV5-4 and TRBJ1-1, with D tentatively TRBD1 (5 bases). In nucleotides, the CDR3 is TGTGCCAGCAGCTTATCACCGGGACTTAACACTGAAGCTTTCTTT. Its protein is CASSLSPGLNTEAFF.